This TCR beta chain was documented in a study of T cell responses to AZD1222 COVID-19 vaccine. Combined were second doses at about 4 or about 12 weeks. This CDR3 has 15 amino acids. Broader study findings: There were repertoire samples only from the period after the peak T cell response. Spike-specific TCR breadth and depth went up after people got two AZD1222 doses.

Of note for this clone: Its antigen is unknown.

Sequencing used immunoSEQ multiplex PCR; TCRdb keeps in-frame clones, though not all of them. Of some 86,000 clones in the sample, roughly 90% were seen once. The chain recombines TRBV12-1 with TRBJ2-7; the table's TRBD2 call for D was not verified on the DNA. TRBV12-1 is termed a pseudogene. Source: peripheral blood, taken 28 days after the second AZD1222 dose. This clonotype originated in an adult who received the AZD1222 COVID-19 vaccine. CDR3 sequence reads: CASSFDPRENYEQYF. In DNA form, the CDR3 reads TGTGCCAGCAGCTTTGATCCGCGGGAGAACTACGAGCAGTACTTC.